This is a list of T cell receptor beta chains from one sample in a study of blood T cell repertoires in COVID-19. The data were produced by immunoSEQ multiplex PCR, yet TCRdb's version contains in-frame clones alone and is incomplete. Here the sample spans 150,000 or so clones, around 85% being singletons. The sequenced material came from peripheral blood. The receptors here all came from a human donor in a cohort sampled during active COVID-19. Each CDR3 is given with its conserved first and last residue. Fields, in order: CDR3 protein, CDR3 DNA, J gene, D gene, clone size, V gene. A D gene is named only where the DNA matches it firmly. Clone size, where shown, is once, few, many, or a class for clones that have expanded.

CASSQDRTGGLETQYF TGTGCCAGCAGCCAAGACCGGACAGGGGGCTTGGAGACCCAGTACTTC TRBJ2-5 TRBD1 . TRBV3-1/TRBV3-2
CAGETSLGSVGELFF TGTGCCGGAGAAACTAGTTTAGGGAGCGTCGGGGAGCTGTTTTTT TRBJ2-2 . . TRBV7-2
CASSPPKGAEAFF TGTGCCAGCTCACCTCCCAAGGGGGCTGAAGCTTTCTTT TRBJ1-1 . once TRBV18
CASSLAMRSGANVLTF TGCGCCAGCAGCTTGGCGATGCGCTCTGGGGCCAACGTCCTGACTTTC TRBJ2-6 . . TRBV5-1
CASSPLARGHGYTF TGTGCCAGCTCACCATTGGCCAGGGGACATGGCTACACCTTC TRBJ1-2 . few TRBV18
CAISESTGQAFF TGTGCCATCAGTGAGTCGACAGGGCAAGCTTTCTTT TRBJ1-1 TRBD1 . TRBV10-3
CASSLGHNYGYTF TGTGCCAGCAGCCTAGGACATAACTATGGCTACACCTTC TRBJ1-2 . . TRBV5-6
CASSLGMTSGGPPYEQYF TGTGCCAGCAGCTTAGGAATGACTAGCGGGGGACCTCCCTACGAGCAGTACTTC TRBJ2-7 TRBD2 . TRBV11-3
CATSTGNLNEKLFF TGTGCCACCTCAACAGGGAATCTTAATGAAAAACTGTTTTTT TRBJ1-4 . . TRBV19
CATSAQGIEQFF TGTGCCACCAGTGCACAGGGAATTGAGCAGTTCTTC TRBJ2-1 . . TRBV24-1
CASSRIYQPQHF TGTGCCAGCAGCCGTATCTATCAGCCCCAGCATTTT TRBJ1-5 . . TRBV28
CAWNPGDSYGYTF TGTGCCTGGAACCCGGGGGACAGCTATGGCTACACCTTC TRBJ1-2 TRBD1 once TRBV30
CASSWTGDTEAFF TGTGCCAGCAGTTGGACAGGAGACACTGAAGCTTTCTTT TRBJ1-1 TRBD1 . TRBV12-3/TRBV12-4